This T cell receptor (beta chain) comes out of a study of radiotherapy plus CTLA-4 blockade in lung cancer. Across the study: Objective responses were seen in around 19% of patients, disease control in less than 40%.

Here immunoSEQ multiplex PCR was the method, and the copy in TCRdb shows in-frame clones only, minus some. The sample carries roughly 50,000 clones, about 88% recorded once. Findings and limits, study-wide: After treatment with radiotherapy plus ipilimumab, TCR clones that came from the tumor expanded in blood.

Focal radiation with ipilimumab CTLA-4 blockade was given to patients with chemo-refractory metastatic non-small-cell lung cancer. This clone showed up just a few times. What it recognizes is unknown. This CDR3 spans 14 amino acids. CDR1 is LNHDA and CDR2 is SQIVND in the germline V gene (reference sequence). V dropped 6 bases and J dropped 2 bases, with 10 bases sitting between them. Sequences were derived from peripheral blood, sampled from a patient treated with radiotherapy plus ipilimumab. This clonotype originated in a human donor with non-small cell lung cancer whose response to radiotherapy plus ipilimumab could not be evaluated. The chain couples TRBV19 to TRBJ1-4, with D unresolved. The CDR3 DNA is TGTGCCAGTAGGCCGCGGGGTACTAATGAAAAACTGTTTTTT. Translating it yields CASRPRGTNEKLFF.